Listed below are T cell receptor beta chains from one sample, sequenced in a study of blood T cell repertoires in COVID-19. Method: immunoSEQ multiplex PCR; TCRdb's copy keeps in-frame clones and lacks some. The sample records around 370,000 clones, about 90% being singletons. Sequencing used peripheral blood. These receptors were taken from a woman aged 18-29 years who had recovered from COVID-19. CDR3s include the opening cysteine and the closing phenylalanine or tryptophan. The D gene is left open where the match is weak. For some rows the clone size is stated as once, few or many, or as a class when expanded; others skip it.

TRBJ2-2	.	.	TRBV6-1	TGTGCCAGCAGTGAAGGCAGAGGGATCAACACCGGGGAGCTGTTTTTT	CASSEGRGINTGELFF
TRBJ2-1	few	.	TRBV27	TGTGCCAGCAGCCCACAGGGAGCTGAGCAGTTCTTC	CASSPQGAEQFF
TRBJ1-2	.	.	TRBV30	TGTGCCTGGGGGACATTAGTCGATGGCTACACCTTC	CAWGTLVDGYTF
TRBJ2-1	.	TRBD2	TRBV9	TGTGCCAGCAGCGCAAGCGGGAGGACTAACAATGAGCAGTTCTTC	CASSASGRTNNEQFF
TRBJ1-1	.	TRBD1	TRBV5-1	TGCGCCAGCAGCTTGTTGGGACAGGGGGCGCGGACTGAAGCTTTCTTT	CASSLLGQGARTEAFF
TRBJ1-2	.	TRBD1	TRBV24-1	TGTGCCACCAGTGATGAAGGACAGGGGGCAAATGGCTACACCTTC	CATSDEGQGANGYTF
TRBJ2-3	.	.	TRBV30	TGTGCCTGGAGACAGGGGGGGATCACAGATACGCAGTATTTT	CAWRQGGITDTQYF
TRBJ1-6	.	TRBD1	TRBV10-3	TGTGCCATCAGTGGACCCGACAGGGGATATAATTCACCCCTCCACTTT	CAISGPDRGYNSPLHF
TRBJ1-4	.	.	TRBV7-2	TGTGCCAGCAGCTTAGGAGGGGGGGTTGAAAAACTGTTTTTT	CASSLGGGVEKLFF
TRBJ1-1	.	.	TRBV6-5	TGTGCCAGTAAAAATACAGTGAACACTGAAGCTTTCTTT	CASKNTVNTEAFF
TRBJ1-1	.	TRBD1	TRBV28	TGTGCCAGCAGTATGGGACAGAGTGAAGCTTTCTTT	CASSMGQSEAFF
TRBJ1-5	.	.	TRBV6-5	TGTGCCAGCAATGTGGCAGGGCATAGCAATCAGCCCCAGCATTTT	CASNVAGHSNQPQHF
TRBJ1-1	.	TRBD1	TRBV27	TGTGCCAGCGGAGGGGACAGGGGGTTTACTGAAGCTTTCTTT	CASGGDRGFTEAFF
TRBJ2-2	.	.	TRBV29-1	TGCAGCGTTGGGCGGTACACCGGGGAGCTGTTTTTT	CSVGRYTGELFF
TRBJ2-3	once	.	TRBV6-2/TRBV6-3	TGTGCCAGCAGTTCCAGGGGGGATTTGGATACGCAGTATTTT	CASSSRGDLDTQYF
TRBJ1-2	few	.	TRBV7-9	TGTGCCAGCAGCTTATGGGAGGATGGCTACACCTTC	CASSLWEDGYTF
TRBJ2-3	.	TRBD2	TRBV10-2	TGCGCCAGCAGCGGGAGGACTAGCGGGAGGGCTTGGACAGATACGCAGTATTTT	CASSGRTSGRAWTDTQYF